This record concerns one TCR beta chain sequence. Assay: immunoSEQ multiplex PCR; the TCRdb copy retains only in-frame clones and omits some. This sample has about 2.3 million clones, with 90% to 95% found just once. This specimen belongs to a study of shared clonotypes between healthy human individuals. As for the study in general: Researchers drew samples from a couple of women and a few men aged 18 to 49. Donors had three CD4 naive, three CD4 memory, two CD8 naive and one CD8 memory plate apiece.

The length of the CDR3 is 14 residues. Per the germline V gene, CDR1 is KGHSH and CDR2 is LQKENI. V gave up 8 bases and J gave up 5 bases; unmatched junction bases: 8. Only Caucasian adults living in Nashville, Tennessee served as donors. This sequence was found in a man between 18 and 35 years old in good health. Some clones in this sample may be carry-over from other donors' samples. The genes are TRBV18 and TRBJ2-7; 11 bases match TRBD1. The sample was naive CD4+ T cells from PBMCs. Subset noted: CD45RA+ positively selected. DNA for the CDR3: TGTGCCAGCGTCAGGACAGGGGGCCCCCACGAGCAGTACTTC. The encoded protein is CASVRTGGPHEQYF. Full variable domain (outside the CDR3, taken from reference TRBV18 and TRBJ2-7): NAGVMQNPRHLVRRRGQEARLRCSPMKGHSHVYWYRQLPEEGLKFMVYLQKENIIDESGMPKERFSAEFPKEGPSILRIQQVVRGDSAAYFCASVRTGGPHEQYFGPGTRLTVT.